Listed below are T cell receptor beta chains from one sample, sequenced in a study of cytomegalovirus exposure and HLA in healthy donors. TCRdb's copy holds only in-frame clones and misses some; the assay was immunoSEQ multiplex PCR. In the table there are roughly 290,000 clones, 80% of which are singletons. Sequencing was done on a sample of PBMCs. The receptors were sampled from a girl aged 2-15 years in good health and CMV-seronegative. Both conserved end residues are part of each CDR3. D genes are given only for firm matches. Rows give clone size only sometimes, using once, few, many, or a class for an expanded clone.

v_gene	j_gene	abundance	d_gene	CDR3aa	CDR3nt
TRBV30	TRBJ1-2	-	-	CAWSSGGGGYTF	TGTGCCTGGAGTTCGGGGGGAGGCGGCTACACCTTC
TRBV5-1	TRBJ1-1	-	-	CASSLVPGGTGTEAFF	TGCGCCAGCAGCTTGGTTCCGGGGGGGACGGGCACTGAAGCTTTCTTT
TRBV6-1	TRBJ2-1	few	TRBD2	CATLLAGPGRGEQFF	TGTGCCACCCTGTTAGCGGGGCCAGGGAGGGGTGAGCAGTTCTTC
TRBV21-1	TRBJ2-7	-	-	CASSKALGTDRGPSYEQYF	TGTGCCAGCAGCAAGGCCCTCGGGACAGATCGCGGGCCGTCCTACGAGCAGTACTTC
TRBV28	TRBJ2-5	-	-	CASRQGHQETQYF	TGTGCCAGCAGACAGGGCCACCAAGAGACCCAGTACTTC
TRBV6-6	TRBJ1-2	-	TRBD1	CASRRTGALYGYTF	TGTGCCAGCAGGCGGACAGGGGCCCTCTATGGCTACACCTTC
TRBV27	TRBJ1-6	-	-	CASSFQVYSPLHF	TGTGCCAGCAGTTTTCAGGTCTATTCACCCCTCCACTTT
TRBV7-3	TRBJ2-7	-	TRBD2	CASSLRAGGSYEQYF	TGTGCCAGCAGCTTAAGAGCGGGAGGCTCCTACGAGCAGTACTTC
TRBV11-2	TRBJ2-7	-	-	CASSPTSEQYF	TGTGCCAGCAGCCCGACTTCGGAGCAGTACTTC
TRBV2	TRBJ2-7	-	TRBD1	CASRDFLASAGGVLDEQYF	TGTGCCAGCAGGGATTTTTTGGCATCGGCAGGGGGTGTCCTAGACGAGCAGTACTTC
TRBV6-6	TRBJ2-1	-	TRBD2	CASSPGGGPHNEQFF	TGTGCCAGCAGTCCCGGGGGGGGACCCCACAATGAGCAGTTCTTC
TRBV7-8	TRBJ2-1	-	-	CASSLLGGLLYNEQFF	TGTGCCAGCAGCTTACTTGGCGGGCTTCTCTACAATGAGCAGTTCTTC
TRBV28	TRBJ1-2	-	TRBD1	CASSPHRGYYGYTF	TGTGCCAGCAGTCCTCACAGGGGGTACTATGGCTACACCTTC
TRBV27	TRBJ2-7	-	TRBD1	CASSADRVYEQYF	TGTGCCAGCAGCGCTGACAGGGTCTACGAGCAGTACTTC
TRBV5-4	TRBJ1-4	-	TRBD1	CASSLTGTGGQPASF	TGTGCCAGCAGCTTAACCGGGACAGGGGGCCAACCGGCCTCTTTT
TRBV27	TRBJ2-1	-	TRBD2	CASSLEGLALDEQFF	TGTGCCAGCAGTTTAGAGGGACTAGCTCTAGATGAGCAGTTCTTC
TRBV18	TRBJ1-6	-	-	CASSPLEQTNSPLHF	TGTGCCAGCTCACCACTCGAACAGACCAATTCACCCCTCCACTTT
TRBV7-3	TRBJ1-1	-	-	CASSSQRDTEAFF	TGTGCCAGCAGCTCACAGAGAGACACTGAAGCTTTCTTT
TRBV7-9	TRBJ2-7	-	TRBD1	CTSSFKQGEKLLYEQYF	TGTACCAGCAGCTTTAAACAGGGGGAAAAACTTTTATACGAGCAGTACTTC
TRBV2	TRBJ1-6	-	-	CASPRAGEDNSPLHF	TGTGCCAGCCCTCGAGCAGGGGAAGATAATTCACCCCTCCACTTT
TRBV18	TRBJ1-5	-	-	CASSPSAGQPQHF	TGTGCCAGCTCACCCTCCGCGGGGCAGCCCCAGCATTTT
TRBV7-9	TRBJ1-1	-	-	CASSVGYFADTEAFF	TGTGCCAGCAGCGTTGGATACTTTGCGGACACTGAAGCTTTCTTT
TRBV27	TRBJ1-4	-	-	CASSSADSQNEKLFF	TGTGCCAGCAGTTCGGCGGACAGCCAGAATGAAAAACTGTTTTTT
TRBV7-6	TRBJ1-5	-	-	CASSLVGGAGYQPQHF	TGTGCCAGCAGCTTAGTGGGGGGGGCAGGGTATCAGCCCCAGCATTTT
TRBV5-1	TRBJ2-6	-	TRBD2	CASSLNFPGGSGANVLTF	TGCGCCAGCAGCTTGAATTTTCCGGGGGGCTCTGGGGCCAACGTCCTGACTTTC
TRBV6-1	TRBJ2-7	-	TRBD2	CASSERAGEPYEQYF	TGTGCCAGCAGTGAAAGGGCGGGAGAACCCTACGAGCAGTACTTC
TRBV11-2	TRBJ2-6	few	-	CASSAIQGHRASGANVLTF	TGTGCCAGCAGCGCCATACAGGGTCATCGCGCCTCTGGGGCCAACGTCCTGACTTTC
TRBV7-3	TRBJ1-1	few	-	CASSRGTNTEAFF	TGTGCCAGCAGCCGCGGGACTAACACTGAAGCTTTCTTT
TRBV4-1	TRBJ2-3	-	-	CASSPTVRITDTQYF	TGCGCCAGCAGCCCCACAGTTCGGATCACAGATACGCAGTATTTT
TRBV6-1	TRBJ2-1	-	-	CASSGNGGLNEQFF	TGTGCCAGCAGTGGGAACGGGGGACTCAATGAGCAGTTCTTC
TRBV19	TRBJ2-7	once	TRBD2	CASSSTSGGLYEQYF	TGTGCCAGTAGTAGCACTAGCGGGGGCCTATACGAGCAGTACTTC
TRBV6-5	TRBJ1-5	-	TRBD1	CASSTGQFNQPQHF	TGTGCCAGCAGTACGGGACAGTTTAATCAGCCCCAGCATTTT
TRBV9	TRBJ1-1	-	-	CASSVGGTLEGDTEAFF	TGTGCCAGCAGCGTAGGGGGGACCCTGGAGGGAGACACTGAAGCTTTCTTT
TRBV10-3	TRBJ1-4	-	-	CAISEYMALEATNEKLFF	TGTGCCATCAGTGAGTACATGGCCCTCGAGGCAACTAATGAAAAACTGTTTTTT
TRBV27	TRBJ2-7	-	-	CASSFLSRVYEQYF	TGTGCCAGCAGTTTTTTGAGCAGGGTATACGAGCAGTACTTC
TRBV9	TRBJ1-1	-	-	CASSSLPEGTEAFF	TGTGCCAGCAGCTCACTTCCCGAGGGCACTGAAGCTTTCTTT
TRBV5-1	TRBJ2-7	-	-	CASSLDGGPLKQYF	TGCGCCAGCAGCTTGGACGGAGGCCCCCTCAAGCAGTACTTC
TRBV7-8	TRBJ1-2	-	-	CASSLSGENYGYTF	TGTGCCAGCAGCCTCTCGGGGGAGAACTATGGCTACACCTTC
TRBV6-5	TRBJ1-6	-	-	CASSPDRLGTPLHF	TGTGCCAGCAGCCCCGACAGGCTAGGGACACCCCTCCACTTT
TRBV7-9	TRBJ2-1	-	TRBD2	CASSRLASEQFF	TGTGCCAGCAGCCGACTAGCATCCGAGCAGTTCTTC
TRBV28	TRBJ1-3	-	TRBD1	CASSYDRERISGNTIYF	TGTGCCAGCAGTTACGACAGGGAGAGGATCTCTGGAAACACCATATATTTT
TRBV28	TRBJ2-1	-	-	CASRRVDEQFF	TGTGCCAGCAGGCGAGTCGATGAGCAGTTCTTC